This T cell receptor (beta chain) was observed in a study of CD8+CD57+ T cells in acquired aplastic anemia. Looking at the study overall: Sorted CD4+ and CD8+ cells gave a mean 3.2 ug DNA, range about 0.19 to 27.4 ug. General study points: Patient and control CD8+ Simpson's diversity was not significantly different.

Template material for TCR beta VDJ and CDR3 profiling consisted of genomic DNA. MiXCR, applied by TCRdb to the reads, yields one record per CDR3 protein. The sample consists of tens of thousands of distinct CDR3 sequences, around 70% of them appearing once. Germline V lookup: CDR1 ENHRY, CDR2 SYGVKD. After removal of 0 bases from V and 3 bases from J, the junction contained 7 bases not matched to a gene. The CDR3 runs to 16 residues. Patients selected for sequencing had displayed CD8+CD57+ cell expansion by flow cytometry. As a group, the patients uniformly had severe acquired aplastic anemia. No patient had been given any therapy when blood was sampled. For this clonotype: What it binds is not known.

This receptor was identified in a human donor with aplastic anemia. The sample taken for sequencing was sorted CD4+, CD8+, or CD8+CD57+ T cells (not recorded which) from PBMCs. The chain uses TRBV10-3 and TRBJ2-5; TRBD1 matches at 7 bases. CDR3 in DNA: TGTGCCATCAGTGAGTCGTCGATGACAGGGAAAGAGACCCAGTACTTC. Protein: CAISESSMTGKETQYF.